One T cell receptor beta chain is described in this entry. The antigen is not known. The method was immunoSEQ multiplex PCR; TCRdb's version includes in-frame clones alone and lacks a portion of them. The repertoire has roughly 91,000 clones, about 88% of them found once; the top ten carry 3%. The sample belongs to a study of T cell responses to AZD1222 COVID-19 vaccine. Overall study results and limits: Repertoire sampling was restricted to post-peak T cell response timepoints.

The CDR3 totals 18 residues. Between the trimmed V and J ends, which lost 1 base and 0 bases, there was a span of 16 bases. Germline V lookup: CDR1 GTSNPN, CDR2 SVGIG (reference sequence). The chain carries TRBV30 and TRBJ2-6, with D perhaps TRBD1 (5 bases). The sequence was collected from an adult in good health. Sample: peripheral blood, taken on day 0 of AZD1222 vaccination. CDR3 DNA: TGTGCCTGGAGTGAGGGAAGGGGCAGTCGCTCTGGGGCCAACGTCCTGACTTTC. Amino acids: CAWSEGRGSRSGANVLTF.